The source of this TCR beta chain is a study of T-cell reconstitution after alpha-beta-depleted transplantation in children (dated by TCRdb to the mid-2010s). Concerning the study at large: Using TCR repertoire profiling, the study followed T-cell immune reconstitution in a quantitative way in children after TCRalphabeta/CD19-depleted allogeneic hematopoietic cell transplantation.

Concerning this clonotype: This receptor's antigen is unknown. Base qualities are not at hand, and no much larger clone is one base apart.

The library was produced with PCR. The instrument given in TCRdb is Illumina HiSeq 2500. TCR libraries were prepared with molecular barcoding, using unique molecular identifiers to normalize TCRbeta repertoire quantification. TCRdb ran its own pipeline on the public reads, namely fastp trimming at Q25 and MiXCR clone calling, and kept in-frame beta chains. A single entry per CDR3 protein holds the most common genes and DNA from its merged rows. The table for this sample lists about 190,000 distinct CDR3 sequences; approximately 6.6% of them were counted only once. The ten largest clonotypes hold about 2.9% of the sample. V gives up 3 bases and J gives up 0 bases, and the segment between their germline ends measures 8 bases. The CDR3 goes from the cysteine to the phenylalanine over 15 residues. Only CDR3 DNA remains: 45 bases, in frame from the first base. For CDR1 and CDR2, the germline V gene (reference sequence) lists SEHNR and FQNEAQ.

The sequence was obtained from a human donor who donated a stem cell graft to a child with Wiskott-Aldrich syndrome. The sample consisted of PBMCs from the stem cell graft donor, taken from the stem cell graft. Here the chain combines TRBV7-9 and TRBJ1-4; the D gene cannot be named for sure. CDR3 region: CASSFPQTTNEKLFF. The sequence in DNA is TGTGCCAGCAGCTTTCCACAAACAACTAATGAAAAACTGTTTTTT.